These 28 T cell receptor beta chains were sequenced from one sample in a study of shared clonotypes between healthy human individuals. TCRdb keeps only in-frame clones here, not all; method: immunoSEQ multiplex PCR. The table has approximately 1,500,000 clones, roughly 96% seen once; the top ten hold more than 0.9%. The sequenced material came from naive CD4+ T cells sorted from blood. Noted subset: CD45RA+ positively selected. These receptors were collected from a young man in good health.

The chain uses TRBV5-1 and TRBJ1-2; D is uncertain. V was trimmed by 0 bases and J by 2 bases, leaving 17 bases between them. This CDR3 has 17 amino acids. Germline assignment: CDR1 SGHRS and CDR2 YFSETQ. In DNA, the CDR3 is TGCGCCAGCAGCTTGGCCCTTCGGGGAAGGGCCAACTATGGCTACACCTTC. Protein product: CASSLALRGRANYGYTF.

The genes are TRBV27 and TRBJ2-1; 9 bases are shared with TRBD2. CDR3 size: 15 residues. The V and J ends lost 6 bases and 4 bases, in that order; junction bases with no gene match: 7. Germline CDR1 is MNHEY and CDR2 is SMNVEV (reference sequence). Written as DNA, the CDR3 is TGTGCCAGCAGGATAGCGGGAGTCGGGTACAATGAGCAGTTCTTC. Protein product: CASRIAGVGYNEQFF.

This chain uses TRBV7-2 with TRBJ2-7; maybe TRBD1 (6 bases). This CDR3 region has 14 residues. Germline CDR1 and CDR2: SGHTA and FQGNSA. V shed 5 bases and J shed 3 bases, with 14 bases lying between them. CDR3 DNA: TGTGCCAGCAGCGTTCGCTCACAGGGCTACGAGCAGTACTTC. Its translation is CASSVRSQGYEQYF.

This clone was seen once. In DNA, the CDR3 is TGTGCCAGCAGCCGGGGGACTAGCGGGATGCCCACAGATACGCAGTATTTT. Encoded protein: CASSRGTSGMPTDTQYF. The chain has TRBV5-4 and TRBJ2-3; 13 bases agree with TRBD2. Germline V gene lookup returns CDR1 SGHNT and CDR2 YYREEE (reference sequence). V lost 4 bases and J lost 2; bases outside the gene matches: 7. The CDR3 sequence is 17 residues long.

The gene calls are TRBV28 and TRBJ2-5, with unresolved D. CDR1 and CDR2 (germline): MDHEN, SYDVKM. V lost 7 bases and J lost 5, with 14 bases in between. The CDR3 is 13 residues long. CDR3 nucleotides: TGTGCCAGCACTACCCACAGAGGCGAGACCCAGTACTTC. Translated, it gives CASTTHRGETQYF. Full variable domain (remainder filled in from reference TRBV28 and TRBJ2-5): DVKVTQSSRYLVKRTGEKVFLECVQDMDHENMFWYRQDPGLGLRLIYFSYDVKMKEKGDIPEGYSVSREKKERFSLILESASTNQTSMYLCASTTHRGETQYFGPGTRLLVL.

J is TRBJ1-2 and V is TRBV18, with TRBD1 identical over 12 bases. The CDR3 is 18 residues long. The ends lost 0 bases at V and 0 bases at J; junction bases unmatched: 5. The germline V gene encodes CDR1 KGHSH and CDR2 LQKENI. CDR3 sequence reads: CASSPPGTGGEPNYGYTF. The CDR3 nucleotides read TGTGCCAGCTCACCACCGGGGACAGGGGGCGAACCTAACTATGGCTACACCTTC.

The rearrangement uses TRBV10-2 and TRBJ2-1, with 8 nucleotides matching TRBD2. This CDR3 has 17 amino acids. Germline loops: CDR1 WSHSY, CDR2 SAAADI. V shed 6 bases and J 3 bases; nucleotides not matched to a gene: 13. The DNA for the CDR3 is TGCGCCAGCAGGGACCCTCGGGAGCGGGAGAACTACAATGAGCAGTTCTTC. Translating it yields CASRDPRERENYNEQFF.

V is TRBV28 and J is TRBJ2-1, with 8 bases matching TRBD2. Losses at the gene ends were 3 bases for V and 10 bases for J; bases not matched to a gene: 14. CDR3 size: 16 residues. Germline V lookup: CDR1 MDHEN, CDR2 SYDVKM. DNA of the CDR3: TGTGCCAGCAGTTTCCCGAAGGGGTTAGCGGGATCAGAGCAGTTCTTC. It translates to CASSFPKGLAGSEQFF. Looking up the rest from reference TRBV28 and TRBJ2-1 gives the full variable domain: DVKVTQSSRYLVKRTGEKVFLECVQDMDHENMFWYRQDPGLGLRLIYFSYDVKMKEKGDIPEGYSVSREKKERFSLILESASTNQTSMYLCASSFPKGLAGSEQFFGPGTRLTVL.

Here the CDR3 DNA reads TGTGCCAGCCCTGGGGAAGGGGTGCACACTGAAGCTTTCTTT. It specifies CASPGEGVHTEAFF. This chain uses TRBV21-1 with TRBJ1-1; the D call TRBD1 from the table was never checked on the DNA. TRBV21-1 is given as a pseudogene. This CDR3 is 14 amino acids long.

V is TRBV7-6 and J is TRBJ2-3, with D unclear. The CDR3 loop spans 12 amino acids. Per the germline V gene, CDR1 is SGHVS and CDR2 is FNYEAQ. Trimming shortened V by 5 bases and J by 1 base, and 4 bases separated the two germline ends. CDR3 nucleotide sequence: TGTGCCAGCAGCCGGGGCACAGATACGCAGTATTTT. This gives the protein CASSRGTDTQYF.

Remarks on this clone: At the DNA level, this CDR3 is encoded by other sequences in the same sample as well. V and J are TRBV7-8 and TRBJ1-5; TRBD1 might be the D (5 bases). The length of the CDR3 is 15 residues. Looked up from germline, CDR1 is SGHVS and CDR2 is FQNEAQ. The ends were cut back, 1 base at V and 1 base at J, with 8 bases in the middle. The CDR3 loop is CASSLVGGSNQPQHF. The DNA for the CDR3 is TGTGCCAGCAGCTTAGTGGGGGGAAGCAATCAGCCCCAGCATTTT. The entire variable domain, with the rest obtained from reference TRBV7-8 and TRBJ1-5, is as follows: GAGVSQSPRYKVAKRGQDVALRCDPISGHVSLFWYQQALGQGPEFLTYFQNEAQLDKSGLPSDRFFAERPEGSVSTLKIQRTQQEDSAVYLCASSLVGGSNQPQHFGDGTRLSIL.

V and J are TRBV7-9 and TRBJ1-1; D uncertain. This CDR3 contains 15 residues. Trimming shortened V by 5 bases and J by 0 bases, and 13 bases separated the two germline ends. CDR1 is SEHNR and CDR2 is FQNEAQ in the germline V gene (reference sequence). Here the CDR3 DNA reads TGTGCCAGCAGCCCGCGGGAGAGCCTGAACACTGAAGCTTTCTTT. Translating it yields CASSPRESLNTEAFF.

The V call is TRBV20-1, the J call TRBJ2-7; TRBD2 matches at 7 bases. The CDR3 has 11 amino acids. CDR1 DFQATT and CDR2 SNEGSKA come from the germline V gene (reference sequence). J gave up 2 bases and V 6 bases, and 1 base lay outside the gene matches. The CDR3 reads CSAGTTYEQYF. Written as DNA, the CDR3 is TGCAGTGCCGGGACTACCTACGAGCAGTACTTC.

The CDR3 is CASSVAPASEQYF. CDR3 in DNA: TGTGCCAGCAGCGTAGCGCCGGCCTCCGAGCAGTACTTC. The chain carries TRBV9 and TRBJ2-7; no clear D. In germline, CDR1 is SGDLS, CDR2 YYNGEE. The V and J ends lost 0 bases and 6 bases respectively, with 10 bases between them. The CDR3 sequence is 13 residues long.

The chain employs TRBV29-1 and TRBJ1-4, with D maybe TRBD1 (5 bases). Germline V lookup: CDR1 SQVTM, CDR2 ANQGSEA. This CDR3 is 11 amino acids long. V was clipped by 7 bases and J by 7 bases, with 10 bases between them. The CDR3 is CSAQGPEKLFF. DNA for the CDR3: TGCAGCGCGCAGGGCCCTGAAAAACTGTTTTTT.

This chain joins TRBV18 and TRBJ1-3; the match to TRBD1 covers 7 bases. CDR1 KGHSH and CDR2 LQKENI come from the germline V gene. CDR3 length: 16 amino acids. Germline trimming cut 6 bases from V and 1 base from J; bases unmatched to any gene: 9. CDR3 protein: CASSGGGGASGNTIYF. CDR3 bases: TGTGCCAGCTCGGGTGGAGGGGGCGCGTCTGGAAACACCATATATTTT.

The DNA for the CDR3 is TGTGCCAGTAGCTCGACAGGGATTGCAGATACGCAGTATTTT. Its translation is CASSSTGIADTQYF. The J gene is TRBJ2-3, the V gene TRBV19; 7 bases fit TRBD1. V trimming: 6 bases; J trimming: 4 bases; junction bases outside the gene matches: 7. The CDR3 covers 14 residues. Germline V CDR1 and CDR2: LNHDA, SQIVND (reference sequence).

The chain has TRBV19 and TRBJ1-5; a possible D gene is TRBD1 (6 bases). In germline, CDR1 is LNHDA, CDR2 SQIVND (reference sequence). V was clipped by 7 bases and J by 3 bases, with 7 bases between them. The CDR3 totals 12 residues. The CDR3 DNA reads as TGTGCCAGTACAGGGGCCAATCAGCCCCAGCATTTT. Its translation: CASTGANQPQHF.

The chain couples TRBV4-2 to TRBJ1-5; TRBD1 matches 12 bases. Germline V gene lookup returns CDR1 LGHNA and CDR2 YNFKEQ. Trimming removed 1 base from V and 6 bases from J; junction bases left unmatched: 4. The CDR3 has 16 residues. The CDR3 loop is CASSQAGTGGGQPQHF. Here the CDR3 DNA reads TGTGCCAGCAGCCAAGCCGGGACAGGGGGCGGTCAGCCCCAGCATTTT.

The rearrangement links TRBV19 to TRBJ2-7; TRBD2 aligns across 7 bases. V lost 3 bases, J lost 5 bases, and 10 bases stayed unmatched. The CDR3 is 15 amino acids. Germline V lookup: CDR1 LNHDA, CDR2 SQIVND (reference sequence). CDR3 residues: CASSIASGAFHEQYF. For the CDR3, the DNA is TGTGCCAGTAGTATTGCTAGCGGAGCCTTTCACGAGCAGTACTTC.

The genes are TRBV4-1 and TRBJ2-7; D is undetermined. The germline V and J ends were trimmed by 8 bases and 2 bases, with 22 bases remaining between them. The CDR3 totals 16 residues. The germline V gene has CDR1 MGHRA and CDR2 YSYEKL. The CDR3 reads CASAPLDRNRTYEQYF. Written as DNA, the CDR3 is TGCGCCAGCGCGCCCCTGGACCGAAACCGCACCTACGAGCAGTACTTC.

In nucleotides, the CDR3 is TGCGCCAGCAGCTTGGCCGGCGCGGGGTGGGCGCAGACTAAGAACACCGGGGAGCTGTTTTTT. Its translation is CASSLAGAGWAQTKNTGELFF. The J gene is TRBJ2-2, the V gene TRBV5-1, with a tentative D call TRBD2 (6 bases). The CDR3 contains 21 residues. Trimming removed 0 bases at V and 1 base at J, with 25 bases between. The germline CDR1 and CDR2 sequences are SGHRS and YFSETQ.

J is TRBJ1-2 and V is TRBV2, with a weak D call TRBD1 (5 bases). The germline gives CDR1 SNHLY, CDR2 FYNNEI. Trimming pared 5 bases from V and 2 bases from J, leaving 24 bases between. The CDR3 has 18 residues. DNA for the CDR3: TGTGCCAGCAGTACGGAGGTTCGGAGACAGTTGATAAACTATGGCTACACCTTC. Amino acid sequence: CASSTEVRRQLINYGYTF.

The chain has TRBV5-1 and TRBJ2-4; D is ambiguous. Germline loops: CDR1 SGHRS, CDR2 YFSETQ. Trimming cost V 4 bases and J 0 bases, with 8 bases left between them. The CDR3 consists of 14 residues. The CDR3 protein is CASSLTIAKNIQYF. The CDR3 DNA follows: TGCGCCAGCAGCCTGACAATAGCCAAAAACATTCAGTACTTC.

The rearrangement joins TRBV5-1 to TRBJ2-7; D not certain. From germline, CDR1 is SGHRS and CDR2 YFSETQ. The ends were cut back, 4 bases at V and 5 bases at J, with 7 bases in the middle. The CDR3 sequence is 11 residues long. The DNA of the CDR3 is TGCGCCAGCAGCACACAAAACGAGCAGTACTTC. It specifies CASSTQNEQYF.

The chain joins TRBV10-1 to TRBJ2-2; possibly TRBD2 for D (5 bases). Germline V gives CDR1 WNHNN, CDR2 SYGVQD (reference sequence). With 4 bases removed from V and 7 bases from J, the gap between germline ends came to 13 bases. The CDR3 has 14 residues. The CDR3 loop reads CASSGLATRGELFF. As DNA, the CDR3 is TGCGCCAGCAGTGGGCTAGCAACTCGCGGGGAGCTGTTTTTT.

On this clone: At one boundary the junction diverges from the germline segment, which might be a read error. This chain links TRBV7-2 with TRBJ1-2; TRBD1 aligns across 10 bases. The CDR3 runs 14 residues. Looked up from germline, CDR1 is SGHTA and CDR2 is FQGNSA. The CDR3 sequence: CASSLGMTGGGSTF. DNA of the CDR3: TGTGCCAGCAGCTTAGGAATGACAGGGGGCGGCTCCACCTTC.

As regards this clone: The same CDR3 also results from other DNA sequences found in this sample. The V call is TRBV6-1, the J call TRBJ2-7, with TRBD2 matching 7 bases. CDR1 is MNHNS and CDR2 is SASEGT in the germline V gene. The CDR3 is 14 residues long. Trimming at V came to 0 bases and at J to 3 bases, leaving 2 bases not matched to a gene. The CDR3 loop reads CASSEAGGSYEQYF. The CDR3 DNA is TGTGCCAGCAGTGAAGCCGGGGGGAGCTACGAGCAGTACTTC.